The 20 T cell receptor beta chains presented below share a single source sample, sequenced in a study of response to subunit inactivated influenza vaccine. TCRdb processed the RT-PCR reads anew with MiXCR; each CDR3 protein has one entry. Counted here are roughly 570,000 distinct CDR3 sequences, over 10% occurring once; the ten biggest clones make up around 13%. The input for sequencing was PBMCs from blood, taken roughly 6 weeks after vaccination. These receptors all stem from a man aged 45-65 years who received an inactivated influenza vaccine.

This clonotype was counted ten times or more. The CDR3 DNA reads as TGTGCCACCAGCAGAGATCTAGGCGAGTATGAGACCCAGTACTTC. This sequence encodes CATSRDLGEYETQYF. The V call is TRBV15, the J call TRBJ2-5, with D unclear. The CDR3 runs 15 residues. Trimming removed 0 bases from V and 5 bases from J, with 13 bases in between. Looked up from germline, CDR1 is LNHNV and CDR2 is YYDKDF (reference sequence). Filled out from reference TRBV15 and TRBJ2-5, the complete variable domain reads DAMVIQNPRYQVTQFGKPVTLSCSQTLNHNVMYWYQQKSSQAPKLLFHYYDKDFNNEADTPDNFQSRRPNTSFCFLDIRSPGLGDTAMYLCATSRDLGEYETQYFGPGTRLLVL.

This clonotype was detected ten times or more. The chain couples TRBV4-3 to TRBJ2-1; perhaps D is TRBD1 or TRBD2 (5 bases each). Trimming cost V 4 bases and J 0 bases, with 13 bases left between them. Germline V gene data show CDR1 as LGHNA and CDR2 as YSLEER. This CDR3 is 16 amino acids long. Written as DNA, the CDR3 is TGCGCCAGCAGCCCCCGGGCAGGGACCTCCTACAATGAGCAGTTCTTC. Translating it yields CASSPRAGTSYNEQFF.

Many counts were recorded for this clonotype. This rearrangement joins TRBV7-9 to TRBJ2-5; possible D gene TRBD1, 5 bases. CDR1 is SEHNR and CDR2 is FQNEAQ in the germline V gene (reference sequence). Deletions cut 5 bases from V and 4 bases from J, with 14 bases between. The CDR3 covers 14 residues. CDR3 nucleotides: TGTGCCAGCAGCACCCAGACAGTAGGAGAGACCCAGTACTTC. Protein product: CASSTQTVGETQYF.

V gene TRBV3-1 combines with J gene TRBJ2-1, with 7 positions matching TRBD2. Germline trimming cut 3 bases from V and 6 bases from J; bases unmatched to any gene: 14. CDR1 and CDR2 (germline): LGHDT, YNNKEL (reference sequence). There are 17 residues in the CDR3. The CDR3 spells CASSHPYSGYYSNEQFF. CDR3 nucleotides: TGTGCCAGCAGCCATCCCTATAGCGGGTACTATTCCAATGAGCAGTTCTTC.

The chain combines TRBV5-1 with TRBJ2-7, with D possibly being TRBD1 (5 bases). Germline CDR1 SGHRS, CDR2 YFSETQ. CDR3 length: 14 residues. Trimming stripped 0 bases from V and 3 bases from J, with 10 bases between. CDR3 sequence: CASSLEGLSYEQYF. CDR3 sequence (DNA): TGCGCCAGCAGCTTGGAGGGGCTGAGCTACGAGCAGTACTTC.

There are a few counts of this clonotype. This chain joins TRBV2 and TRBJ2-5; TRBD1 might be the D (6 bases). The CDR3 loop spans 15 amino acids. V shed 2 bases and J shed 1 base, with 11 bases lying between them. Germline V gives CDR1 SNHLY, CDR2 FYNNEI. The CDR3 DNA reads TGTGCCAGCAGTGAACGATGGGGGCTCCAAGAGACCCAGTACTTC. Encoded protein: CASSERWGLQETQYF.

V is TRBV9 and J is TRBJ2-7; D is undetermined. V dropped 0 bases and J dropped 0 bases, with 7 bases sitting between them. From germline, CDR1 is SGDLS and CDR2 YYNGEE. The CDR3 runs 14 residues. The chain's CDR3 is CASSVGSSSYEQYF. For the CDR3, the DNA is TGTGCCAGCAGCGTAGGGTCTAGCTCCTACGAGCAGTACTTC.

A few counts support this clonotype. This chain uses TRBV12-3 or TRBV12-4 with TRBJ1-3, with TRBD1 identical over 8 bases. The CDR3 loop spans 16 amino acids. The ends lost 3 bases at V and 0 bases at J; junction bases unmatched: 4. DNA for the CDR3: TGTGCCAGCAGTTTGGACAGGGTTTACTCTGGAAACACCATATATTTT. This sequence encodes CASSLDRVYSGNTIYF.

This chain's CDR3 is CASSFVSGGALTYNEQFF. The CDR3 coding sequence is TGCGCCAGCAGCTTTGTTAGCGGGGGGGCCTTGACCTACAATGAGCAGTTCTTC. The rearrangement uses TRBV5-1 and TRBJ2-1; 11 bases map to TRBD2. CDR1 is SGHRS and CDR2 is YFSETQ in the germline V gene. CDR3 length equals 18 residues. Trimming removed 2 bases from V and 2 bases from J; junction bases left unmatched: 9.

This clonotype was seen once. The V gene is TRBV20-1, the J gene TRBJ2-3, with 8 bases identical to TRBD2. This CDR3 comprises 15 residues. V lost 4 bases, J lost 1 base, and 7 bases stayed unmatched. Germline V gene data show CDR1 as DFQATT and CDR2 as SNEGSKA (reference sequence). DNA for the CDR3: TGCAGTGCTAAGACTAGCGAGAGGGGCACAGATACGCAGTATTTT. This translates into CSAKTSERGTDTQYF.

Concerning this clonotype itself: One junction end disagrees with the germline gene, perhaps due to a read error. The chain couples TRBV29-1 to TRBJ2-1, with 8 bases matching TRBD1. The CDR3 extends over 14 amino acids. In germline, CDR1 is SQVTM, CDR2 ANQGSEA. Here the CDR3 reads CSSRQGLSYIEQFF. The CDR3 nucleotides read TGCAGCTCAAGACAGGGGTTATCGTACATTGAGCAGTTCTTC.

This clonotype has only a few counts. The CDR3 spells CASSYVRAEQYF. CDR3 in DNA: TGTGCCAGCAGTTACGTCAGGGCCGAGCAGTACTTC. The chain carries TRBV6-2 or TRBV6-3 and TRBJ2-7; D is possibly TRBD1 (5 bases). The CDR3 has 12 amino acids. The germline V gene encodes CDR1 MNHEY and CDR2 SVGEGT. V shed 2 bases and J shed 6 bases, with 8 bases lying between them.

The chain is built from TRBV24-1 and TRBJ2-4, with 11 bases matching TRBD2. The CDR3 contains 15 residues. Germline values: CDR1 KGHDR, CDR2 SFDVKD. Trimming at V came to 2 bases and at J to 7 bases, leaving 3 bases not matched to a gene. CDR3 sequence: CATSDSLAGVNIQYF. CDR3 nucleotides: TGTGCCACCAGTGATTCACTAGCGGGGGTGAACATTCAGTACTTC.

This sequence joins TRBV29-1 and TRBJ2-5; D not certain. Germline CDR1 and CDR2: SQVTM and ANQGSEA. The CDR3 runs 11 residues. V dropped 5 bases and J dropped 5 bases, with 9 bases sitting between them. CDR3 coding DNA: TGCAGCGTTACCTCCGGGGAGACCCAGTACTTC. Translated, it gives CSVTSGETQYF.

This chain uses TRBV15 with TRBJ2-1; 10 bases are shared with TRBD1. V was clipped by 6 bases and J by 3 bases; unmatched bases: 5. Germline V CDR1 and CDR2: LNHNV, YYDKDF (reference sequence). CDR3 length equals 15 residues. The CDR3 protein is CATRDGTGDYNEQFF. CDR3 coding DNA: TGTGCCACCAGAGACGGGACAGGGGACTACAATGAGCAGTTCTTC.

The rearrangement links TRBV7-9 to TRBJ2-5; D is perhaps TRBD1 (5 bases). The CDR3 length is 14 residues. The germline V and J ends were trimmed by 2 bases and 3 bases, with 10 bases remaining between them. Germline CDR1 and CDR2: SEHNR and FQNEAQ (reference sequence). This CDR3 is CASSLLGREETQYF. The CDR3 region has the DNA TGTGCCAGCAGCTTACTCGGCAGGGAAGAGACCCAGTACTTC.

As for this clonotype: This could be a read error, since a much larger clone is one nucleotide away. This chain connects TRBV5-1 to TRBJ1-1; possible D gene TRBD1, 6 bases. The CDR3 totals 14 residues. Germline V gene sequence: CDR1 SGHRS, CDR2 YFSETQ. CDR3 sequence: CASSLAQGNTEALF. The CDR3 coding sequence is TGCGCCAGCAGCTTGGCCCAGGGGAACACTGAAGCTCTCTTT.

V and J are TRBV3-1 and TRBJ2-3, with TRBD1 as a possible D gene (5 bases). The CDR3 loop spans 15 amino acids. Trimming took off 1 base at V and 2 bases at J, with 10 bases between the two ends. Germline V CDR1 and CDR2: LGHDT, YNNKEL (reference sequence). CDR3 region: CASSQVRVSTDTQYF. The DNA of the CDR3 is TGTGCCAGCAGCCAAGTCAGGGTCTCCACAGATACGCAGTATTTT.

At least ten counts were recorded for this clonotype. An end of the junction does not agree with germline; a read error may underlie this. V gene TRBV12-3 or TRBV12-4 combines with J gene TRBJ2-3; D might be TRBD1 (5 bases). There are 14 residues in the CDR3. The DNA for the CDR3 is TGTGCCAGCAGCTTAGTTAGGGGTGCAGATACGCAGTATTTT. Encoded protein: CASSLVRGADTQYF.

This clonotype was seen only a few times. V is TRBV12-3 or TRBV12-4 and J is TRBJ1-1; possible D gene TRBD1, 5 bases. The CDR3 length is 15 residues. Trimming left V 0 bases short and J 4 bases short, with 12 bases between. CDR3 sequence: CASSLAGGAGTEAFF. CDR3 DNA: TGTGCCAGCAGTTTAGCGGGCGGGGCGGGCACTGAAGCTTTCTTT.